The sequence of this T cell receptor beta chain was determined in a study of shared clonotypes between healthy human individuals. Trimming removed 0 bases at V and 3 bases at J, with 14 bases between. Germline V CDR1 and CDR2: LNHNV, YYDKDF (reference sequence). The CDR3 covers 16 residues. This clone was seen only once. Per the original methods: ImmunoSEQ junction-only sequences lacked quality scores, so their filtering differed. Sequencing was performed with immunoSEQ multiplex PCR; in TCRdb, only in-frame clones are kept and a portion is missing. V and J calls and clone size are those listed in that table; D and trimming were worked out from the DNA. The sample includes under 300,000 clones, just over 65% seen only once; the top ten take 11%. Free of recent acute infections or vaccinations, the donors were healthy HIV-negative adults.

Sequenced input: memory CD4+ T cells sorted from blood. Stated subset: CD45RA-negative fraction. The J gene is TRBJ1-2, the V gene TRBV15; perhaps TRBD1 as D (6 bases). This TCR derives from a man in his thirties or forties in good health. CDR3 sequence reads: CATSRDPFRQDYGYTF. Written as DNA, the CDR3 is TGTGCCACCAGCAGAGATCCCTTCAGACAGGACTATGGCTACACCTTC.